The source of this T cell receptor beta chain is a study of T cells after yellow fever vaccination. This clonotype was seen more than once but under ten times. Each CDR3 protein gets one entry after TCRdb re-called the 5' RACE reads with MiXCR. The repertoire holds under 500,000 distinct CDR3 sequences, with around 20% as singletons. The input for sequencing was PBMCs, taken before the yellow fever booster vaccination. The receptor's source is a man aged 18 to 29 who received the YFV17D yellow fever vaccine.

In DNA form, the CDR3 reads TGTGCCACCCAATTGGAGGGTAAAGCTTTCTTT. This translates into CATQLEGKAFF. The V and J genes are TRBV10-3 and TRBJ1-1; no clear D gene. This CDR3 is built from 11 residues. V was clipped by 10 bases and J by 9 bases, with 15 bases between them. CDR1 ENHRY and CDR2 SYGVKD come from the germline V gene.